The rows below give T cell receptor beta chains drawn from one sample of a study of Graves' ophthalmopathy and Graves' hyperthyroidism. MiXCR, applied by TCRdb to the multiplex PCR reads, yields one record per CDR3 protein. The data hold some 400,000 distinct CDR3 sequences, with 15% to 20% observed a single time. The sequencing input was peripheral blood. The receptors stem from a woman under 30 with Graves' ophthalmopathy. Both conserved end residues are trimmed from each CDR3.

v_gene	CDR3aa
TRBV19	ASSIGGSFYEQY
TRBV11-1	ASRTRRGITEAF
TRBV7-8	ASSPSRLYYEQY
TRBV28	ASSSRTALGTEAF
TRBV30	AWSAQVGYGYT
TRBV6-2/TRBV6-3	ASSYSKFGKT
TRBV27	ASSLARDC
TRBV12-3/TRBV12-4	ASSLTAANTEAF
TRBV28	ASSVSATSTLQETQH
TRBV28	ASSTRGTGELF